These 29 T cell receptor beta chains share one sample of origin, sequenced in a study of OX40 agonist ivuxolimab in advanced cancers. Profiled with immunoSEQ multiplex PCR; TCRdb holds only in-frame clones, not every one. This sample has around 150,000 clones, with under 95% found just once. Specimen: CD4+ or CD8+ T cells sorted from blood, collected in a trial of the OX40 agonist ivuxolimab. These TCRs come from an adult with an advanced solid tumor such as melanoma, head and neck, liver or kidney cancer.

This clone showed up just a few times. The chain joins TRBV20-1 to TRBJ1-1, with unresolved D. CDR3 length equals 10 residues. V was shortened by 6 bases and J by 0 bases, with 2 bases between the two germline ends. Germline assignment: CDR1 DFQATT and CDR2 SNEGSKA (reference sequence). The CDR3 DNA follows: TGCAGTGCAGTGAACACTGAAGCTTTCTTT. Translation: CSAVNTEAFF.

CDR3 sequence reads: CASSKASRAYEQYF. Written as DNA, the CDR3 is TGTGCCAGCAGCAAAGCTAGCAGGGCCTACGAGCAGTACTTC. The rearrangement joins TRBV21-1 to TRBJ2-7; the table's TRBD1 call for D was not verified on the DNA. TRBV21-1 is shown as a pseudogene. The length of the CDR3 is 14 residues.

V is TRBV19 and J is TRBJ2-3; D gene ambiguous. CDR3 length: 12 residues. The germline gives CDR1 LNHDA, CDR2 SQIVND (reference sequence). The ends were cut back, 1 base at V and 5 bases at J, with 4 bases in the middle. The CDR3 protein is CASSIGGDTQYF. CDR3 coding DNA: TGTGCCAGTAGTATAGGGGGAGATACGCAGTATTTT.

The CDR3 coding sequence is TGTGCCAGCAGTTACTCGCGCGGGGTCGGTGGAAACACCATATATTTT. This sequence encodes CASSYSRGVGGNTIYF. This chain connects TRBV6-5 to TRBJ1-3; unclear D gene. CDR1 is MNHEY, CDR2 SVGAGI, per germline. V gave up 0 bases and J gave up 3 bases, with 12 bases separating them. This CDR3 spans 16 amino acids.

The chain is built from TRBV7-2 and TRBJ2-3, with a tentative D call TRBD2 (6 bases). Per the germline V gene, CDR1 is SGHTA and CDR2 is FQGNSA. Trimming pared 3 bases from V and 7 bases from J, leaving 11 bases between. The CDR3 runs 13 residues. CDR3 DNA sequence: TGTGCCAGCAGCTTCGACGGAGGGCATACGCAGTATTTT. Translated, it gives CASSFDGGHTQYF.

The chain combines TRBV7-2 with TRBJ2-4; TRBD2 aligns across 10 bases. V shed 5 bases and J 10 bases; nucleotides not matched to a gene: 2. The CDR3 extends over 12 amino acids. Germline V gene sequence: CDR1 SGHTA, CDR2 FQGNSA. This CDR3 reads CASSDSGGIQYF. The CDR3 nucleotides read TGTGCCAGCAGCGATAGCGGGGGGATTCAGTACTTC.

This chain links TRBV7-2 with TRBJ2-7; no definite D call. Germline values: CDR1 SGHTA, CDR2 FQGNSA. The germline V and J ends were trimmed by 1 base and 0 bases, with 4 bases remaining between them. The CDR3 is made up of 13 amino acids. The CDR3: CASSLESSYEQYF. DNA for the CDR3: TGTGCCAGCAGCTTAGAAAGCTCCTACGAGCAGTACTTC.

Regarding this clone: The same CDR3 can be traced to other DNA sequences in this sample. The CDR3 DNA reads as TGTGCCAGCAGTTTACAGGACAGGGGATATGGCTACACCTTC. It translates to CASSLQDRGYGYTF. The V gene is TRBV6-5, the J gene TRBJ1-2; 9 bases map to TRBD1. Trimming removed 4 bases from V and 5 bases from J; junction bases left unmatched: 5. The CDR3 sequence is 14 residues long. Germline V gives CDR1 MNHEY, CDR2 SVGAGI.

The gene calls are TRBV5-1 and TRBJ2-7; 8 bases fit TRBD1. V trimming: 7 bases; J trimming: 2 bases; junction bases outside the gene matches: 8. The CDR3 runs to 14 residues. Germline V lookup: CDR1 SGHRS, CDR2 YFSETQ. CDR3: CASRRQGATYEQYF. Written as DNA, the CDR3 is TGCGCCAGCCGGCGGCAGGGGGCCACCTACGAGCAGTACTTC. Based on the CDR3 plus reference TRBV5-1 and TRBJ2-7, the full variable domain is KAGVTQTPRYLIKTRGQQVTLSCSPISGHRSVSWYQQTPGQGLQFLFEYFSETQRNKGNFPGRFSGRQFSNSRSEMNVSTLELGDSALYLCASRRQGATYEQYFGPGTRLTVT.

The chain employs TRBV27 and TRBJ1-5; possibly TRBD1 for D (5 bases). Trimming pared 6 bases from V and 0 bases from J, leaving 9 bases between. This CDR3 contains 14 residues. CDR1 MNHEY and CDR2 SMNVEV come from the germline V gene (reference sequence). The CDR3 loop is CASRPGDSNQPQHF. DNA of the CDR3: TGTGCCAGCAGACCGGGGGATAGCAATCAGCCCCAGCATTTT.

The chain combines TRBV5-8 with TRBJ2-1; 12 nucleotides match TRBD2. The CDR3 length is 14 residues. CDR1 and CDR2 (germline): SGHTS, YDEGEE. V shed 7 bases and J 9 bases; nucleotides not matched to a gene: 8. Here the CDR3 reads CASELAGGGGEQFF. CDR3 nucleotide sequence: TGTGCCAGCGAACTAGCGGGAGGCGGGGGTGAGCAGTTCTTC. The whole variable domain, filled in from reference TRBV5-8 and TRBJ2-1, reads EAGVTQSPTHLIKTRGQQATLRCSPISGHTSVYWYQQALGLGLQFLLWYDEGEERNRGNFPPRFSGRQFPNYSSELNVNALELEDSALYLCASELAGGGGEQFFGPGTRLTVL.

V and J are TRBV7-9 and TRBJ2-7, with 8 bases identical to TRBD2. This CDR3 comprises 17 residues. The V and J ends lost 1 base and 1 base, in that order; junction bases with no gene match: 9. Germline V CDR1 and CDR2: SEHNR, FQNEAQ (reference sequence). The CDR3 protein is CASSLGAGLVGSYEQYF. The CDR3 nucleotides read TGTGCCAGCAGCTTAGGGGCGGGACTAGTAGGTTCCTACGAGCAGTACTTC.

The chain recombines TRBV5-8 with TRBJ2-5; TRBD1 matches at 8 bases. CDR3 size: 14 residues. V lost 5 bases to trimming and J lost 4 bases; unmatched junction nucleotides: 7. Germline V gene lookup returns CDR1 SGHTS and CDR2 YDEGEE. The CDR3 DNA sequence: TGTGCCAGCAGAAAAGGACAGGGAGGAGAGACCCAGTACTTC. Translated: CASRKGQGGETQYF.

The gene calls are TRBV7-9 and TRBJ1-2; D unresolved. The length of the CDR3 is 11 residues. V was pared by 1 base and J by 7 bases, with 4 bases between. Germline V gives CDR1 SEHNR, CDR2 FQNEAQ (reference sequence). The CDR3 is CASSLEGGYTF. The CDR3 bases are TGTGCCAGCAGCTTAGAAGGTGGCTACACCTTC. Full variable domain (missing parts from reference TRBV7-9 and TRBJ1-2): DTGVSQNPRHKITKRGQNVTFRCDPISEHNRLYWYRQTLGQGPEFLTYFQNEAQLEKSRLLSDRFSAERPKGSFSTLEIQRTEQGDSAMYLCASSLEGGYTFGSGTRLTVV.

The chain couples TRBV5-4 to TRBJ2-1; tentatively, D is TRBD2 (6 bases). The CDR3 consists of 14 residues. Looked up from germline, CDR1 is SGHNT and CDR2 is YYREEE (reference sequence). Trimming removed 4 bases at V and 3 bases at J, with 11 bases between. As DNA, the CDR3 is TGTGCCAGCAGCACGGACTACGTCTACAATGAGCAGTTCTTC. Translation gives CASSTDYVYNEQFF.

V usage is TRBV19 and J usage is TRBJ2-5; no reliable D call. This CDR3 is built from 10 residues. Trimming removed 8 bases at V and 7 bases at J, with 8 bases between. The germline gives CDR1 LNHDA, CDR2 SQIVND (reference sequence). The CDR3: CASGSGTQYF. The CDR3 bases are TGTGCCAGTGGATCAGGGACCCAGTACTTC.

V gene TRBV6-1 combines with J gene TRBJ1-2; TRBD1 aligns across 8 bases. This CDR3 is 16 amino acids long. V gave up 4 bases and J gave up 8 bases; unmatched junction bases: 15. Germline V gene lookup returns CDR1 MNHNS and CDR2 SASEGT. Here the CDR3 DNA reads TGTGCCAGCAGTGGGGCGGGTGAGACAGGGGCGTTCGGCTACACCTTC. Amino acids: CASSGAGETGAFGYTF.

This sequence joins TRBV11-2 and TRBJ2-7, with D perhaps assigned TRBD1 or TRBD2 (5 bases each). Germline CDR1 reads SGHAT; CDR2 reads FQNNGV. CDR3 length equals 12 residues. Deletions cut 2 bases from V and 5 bases from J, with 7 bases between. Here the CDR3 DNA reads TGTGCCAGCAGCTTAAGGGGACACGAGCAGTACTTC. Translation: CASSLRGHEQYF.

The CDR3 region is CASSYKRVRTSGRIPWYSYNEQFF. CDR3 in DNA: TGTGCCAGCAGTTATAAGCGCGTACGAACTAGCGGGAGGATACCCTGGTACTCCTACAATGAGCAGTTCTTC. This chain connects TRBV28 to TRBJ2-1; TRBD2 agrees at 12 bases. Per germline, CDR1 MDHEN and CDR2 SYDVKM. The CDR3 runs to 24 residues. Germline trimming cut 4 bases from V and 0 bases from J; bases unmatched to any gene: 25.

The V gene is TRBV19, the J gene TRBJ1-6; 8 bases are shared with TRBD1. The V gene's germline CDR1 is LNHDA and CDR2 SQIVND (reference sequence). The junction had 16 bases not matched to a gene; V was cut back by 3 bases and J by 6 bases. The CDR3 is made up of 19 amino acids. CDR3: CASSILGTGLTGGNSPLHF. The DNA of the CDR3 is TGTGCCAGTAGTATTCTCGGGACAGGTTTAACTGGGGGTAATTCACCCCTCCACTTT.

V is TRBV6-5 and J is TRBJ2-7; D is ambiguous. With 0 bases removed from V and 0 bases from J, the gap between germline ends came to 6 bases. Germline CDR1 reads MNHEY; CDR2 reads SVGAGI. CDR3 length: 14 amino acids. CDR3 sequence: CASSYSQSSYEQYF. The CDR3 DNA is TGTGCCAGCAGTTACTCGCAGAGCTCCTACGAGCAGTACTTC.

The chain recombines TRBV6-6 with TRBJ2-1; D might be TRBD2 (5 bases). The CDR3 spans 12 residues. The ends were cut back, 5 bases at V and 10 bases at J, with 12 bases in the middle. Germline V gene lookup returns CDR1 MNHNY and CDR2 SVGAGI (reference sequence). The chain's CDR3 is CASSDYPLEQFF. The CDR3 DNA reads TGTGCCAGCAGTGACTACCCCCTGGAGCAGTTCTTC.

The V call is TRBV11-2, the J call TRBJ2-3; 14 bases fit TRBD2. This CDR3 comprises 15 residues. V was clipped by 5 bases and J by 7 bases; unmatched bases: 5. The germline gives CDR1 SGHAT, CDR2 FQNNGV. Here the CDR3 reads CASSQTSGGAYTQYF. CDR3 nucleotide sequence: TGTGCCAGCAGCCAGACTAGCGGGGGGGCGTATACGCAGTATTTT.

The chain recombines TRBV19 with TRBJ1-1; the D gene is possibly TRBD1 (5 bases). The CDR3 totals 14 residues. V lost 2 bases and J 10 bases, leaving 17 bases between the germline ends. Germline V gives CDR1 LNHDA, CDR2 SQIVND (reference sequence). CDR3 sequence: CASSITGLREGAFF. The CDR3 nucleotides read TGTGCCAGTAGTATAACGGGGCTCCGGGAGGGAGCTTTCTTT.

This clone was counted between two and nine times. This sequence joins TRBV28 and TRBJ1-5; TRBD1 agrees at 8 bases. Germline V lookup: CDR1 MDHEN, CDR2 SYDVKM. CDR3 size: 14 residues. V shed 7 bases and J 6 bases; nucleotides not matched to a gene: 8. The CDR3 nucleotides read TGTGCCAGCACCCTGGACAGGGCGCGTCAGCCCCAGCATTTT. Translating it yields CASTLDRARQPQHF.

The chain couples TRBV5-1 to TRBJ1-2, with D possibly matching TRBD1 (6 bases). CDR3 length: 14 amino acids. Trimming took off 0 bases at V and 2 bases at J, with 8 bases between the two ends. Per the germline V gene, CDR1 is SGHRS and CDR2 is YFSETQ. The CDR3 protein is CASSLGGANYGYTF. For the CDR3, the DNA is TGCGCCAGCAGCTTGGGGGGGGCGAACTATGGCTACACCTTC.

This clone was counted a single time. The chain employs TRBV4-3 and TRBJ1-5; D is unclear. This CDR3 has 15 residues. The V end lost 3 bases, the J end lost 0 bases, and 9 bases lay between the germline ends. Germline V gene data show CDR1 as LGHNA and CDR2 as YSLEER. The CDR3: CASSQSRFSNQPQHF. For the CDR3, the DNA is TGCGCCAGCAGCCAGTCCAGGTTTAGCAATCAGCCCCAGCATTTT.

The V gene is TRBV29-1, the J gene TRBJ1-1; D not resolved. Per the germline V gene, CDR1 is SQVTM and CDR2 is ANQGSEA. This CDR3 contains 13 residues. Trimming shortened V by 7 bases and J by 0 bases, and 12 bases separated the two germline ends. The CDR3 nucleotides read TGCAGCGCAAACCCCCAGCTGAACACTGAAGCTTTCTTT. Translation gives CSANPQLNTEAFF.

This chain uses TRBV6-1 with TRBJ2-3, with 12 bases fitting TRBD2. J lost 4 bases, V lost 6 bases, and 5 bases had no gene match. This CDR3 has 15 residues. The V gene's germline CDR1 is MNHNS and CDR2 SASEGT. CDR3 protein: CASRRLAGVADTQYF. CDR3 sequence (DNA): TGTGCCAGCAGACGACTAGCGGGAGTGGCAGATACGCAGTATTTT.